A single sample is the source of the 20 T cell receptor beta chains below, sequenced in a study of T cell responses to AZD1222 COVID-19 vaccine. Using immunoSEQ multiplex PCR, the repertoire was profiled, and TCRdb retains in-frame clones only, with some absent. The profile shows 120,000 to 150,000 clones, roughly 90% of them singletons. The sequencing here drew on peripheral blood, taken 28 days after the second AZD1222 dose. The source is an adult who received the AZD1222 COVID-19 vaccine.

This chain uses TRBV28 with TRBJ1-5; no clear D. The CDR3 has 12 amino acids. V was cut by 7 bases and J by 5 bases, with 9 bases left in between. Germline V gene lookup returns CDR1 MDHEN and CDR2 SYDVKM. CDR3 DNA sequence: TGTGCCAGCACCCAAGTTGATCAGCCCCAGCATTTT. It encodes CASTQVDQPQHF. The entire variable domain, with the rest obtained from reference TRBV28 and TRBJ1-5, is as follows: DVKVTQSSRYLVKRTGEKVFLECVQDMDHENMFWYRQDPGLGLRLIYFSYDVKMKEKGDIPEGYSVSREKKERFSLILESASTNQTSMYLCASTQVDQPQHFGDGTRLSIL.

The chain carries TRBV7-9 and TRBJ1-4; TRBD1 aligns across 10 bases. CDR3 size: 15 residues. Germline V lookup: CDR1 SEHNR, CDR2 FQNEAQ (reference sequence). V was pared by 3 bases and J by 5 bases, with 3 bases of the junction left unmatched. The CDR3 region is CASSFPGQGNEKLFF. The CDR3 nucleotides are TGTGCCAGCAGCTTTCCGGGACAGGGGAATGAAAAACTGTTTTTT. The full variable domain, with the rest looked up from reference TRBV7-9 and TRBJ1-4, is DTGVSQNPRHKITKRGQNVTFRCDPISEHNRLYWYRQTLGQGPEFLTYFQNEAQLEKSRLLSDRFSAERPKGSFSTLEIQRTEQGDSAMYLCASSFPGQGNEKLFFGSGTQLSVL.

The chain links TRBV27 to TRBJ2-3, with D maybe TRBD1 (6 bases). This CDR3 region has 13 residues. Trimming pared 5 bases from V and 5 bases from J, leaving 11 bases between. The germline gives CDR1 MNHEY, CDR2 SMNVEV (reference sequence). This chain's CDR3 is CASSVRDIDTQYF. In DNA, the CDR3 is TGTGCCAGCAGTGTCAGGGACATAGATACGCAGTATTTT.

The J gene is TRBJ2-1, the V gene TRBV30; D unresolved. The germline CDR1 and CDR2 sequences are GTSNPN and SVGIG (reference sequence). The CDR3 runs 13 residues. V was pared by 0 bases and J by 5 bases, with 8 bases between. CDR3 nucleotide sequence: TGTGCCTGGAGTGTACCCAATAACAATGAGCAGTTCTTC. Translating it yields CAWSVPNNNEQFF.

This clone was recorded at least ten times. The chain combines TRBV5-6 with TRBJ1-2; no definite D call. V lost 6 bases to trimming and J lost 6 bases, with 12 bases between them. This CDR3 spans 12 amino acids. CDR1 is SGHDT, CDR2 YYEEEE, per germline. The CDR3 sequence: CASTWMEDGYTF. The CDR3 nucleotides are TGTGCCAGCACCTGGATGGAGGATGGCTACACCTTC.

The V call is TRBV10-1, the J call TRBJ2-7; weak D call: TRBD1 (6 bases). This CDR3 has 13 amino acids. Between the trimmed V and J ends, which lost 4 bases and 6 bases, there was a span of 13 bases. Germline-derived CDR1 and CDR2 are WNHNN and SYGVQD (reference sequence). CDR3 nucleotide sequence: TGCGCCAGCAGTGTCGCAGGGGCGGGCGAGCAGTACTTC. Amino acid sequence: CASSVAGAGEQYF.

The CDR3 sequence is CASSVAVVGGETQYF. The CDR3 coding sequence is TGTGCCAGCAGCGTAGCTGTGGTAGGGGGCGAGACCCAGTACTTC. The J gene is TRBJ2-5, the V gene TRBV9, with TRBD1 identical over 7 bases. CDR1 and CDR2 from the germline V gene are SGDLS and YYNGEE. The CDR3 is 15 residues long. Trimming removed 0 bases from V and 5 bases from J; junction bases left unmatched: 7.

The chain combines TRBV7-9 with TRBJ2-2; 8 nucleotides line up with TRBD1. V was clipped by 3 bases and J by 5 bases; unmatched bases: 5. This CDR3 is built from 15 residues. The V gene's germline CDR1 is SEHNR and CDR2 FQNEAQ (reference sequence). Here the CDR3 DNA reads TGTGCCAGCAGCTTGAACAGGGGGATTACCGGGGAGCTGTTTTTT. Protein sequence: CASSLNRGITGELFF.

The chain uses TRBV9 and TRBJ1-4; 9 nucleotides agree with TRBD1. From germline, CDR1 is SGDLS and CDR2 YYNGEE. The CDR3 has 13 residues. V was clipped by 7 bases and J by 8 bases; unmatched bases: 6. The DNA of the CDR3 is TGTGCCAGCGCACGGACAGGGGACGAAAAACTGTTTTTT. Its protein is CASARTGDEKLFF.

Only one count was recorded for this clone. The chain has TRBV11-3 and TRBJ2-2; D might be TRBD1 (5 bases). Germline CDR1 SGHNT, CDR2 YENEEA. V was trimmed by 2 bases and J by 4 bases, leaving 14 bases between them. The CDR3 sequence is 16 residues long. The CDR3 DNA sequence: TGTGCCAGCAGCTTATCAGGGATGTCAGGCACCGGGGAGCTGTTTTTT. Its protein is CASSLSGMSGTGELFF. Full variable domain (remainder filled in from reference TRBV11-3 and TRBJ2-2): EAGVVQSPRYKIIEKKQPVAFWCNPISGHNTLYWYLQNLGQGPELLIRYENEEAVDDSQLPKDRFSAERLKGVDSTLKIQPAELGDSAVYLCASSLSGMSGTGELFFGEGSRLTVL.

This chain connects TRBV28 to TRBJ1-5; D is unclear. The CDR3 totals 10 residues. V lost 11 bases and J lost 7, with 9 bases in between. CDR1 is MDHEN and CDR2 is SYDVKM in the germline V gene. This chain's CDR3 is CASGVQPQHF. CDR3 in DNA: TGTGCCTCAGGAGTGCAGCCCCAGCATTTT.

This rearrangement joins TRBV30 to TRBJ1-5; D call uncertain. The CDR3 is 14 residues long. Germline loops: CDR1 GTSNPN, CDR2 SVGIG (reference sequence). With 5 bases removed from V and 2 bases from J, the gap between germline ends came to 13 bases. DNA of the CDR3: TGTGCCTGGGCTAGGCAGGAAGGCAATCAGCCCCAGCATTTT. Its protein product is CAWARQEGNQPQHF.

This sequence joins TRBV7-8 and TRBJ2-7, with D possibly being TRBD2 (5 bases). Germline CDR1 and CDR2: SGHVS and FQNEAQ. This CDR3 has 15 residues. V was cut by 3 bases and J by 0 bases, with 12 bases left in between. The CDR3 reads CASSLRETSSYEQYF. The CDR3 region has the DNA TGTGCCAGCAGCTTGAGGGAGACAAGCTCCTACGAGCAGTACTTC.

The chain combines TRBV5-1 with TRBJ1-1; maybe TRBD1 (5 bases). CDR1 and CDR2 from the germline V gene are SGHRS and YFSETQ. V lost 0 bases and J 0 bases, leaving 12 bases between the germline ends. The CDR3 runs to 16 residues. The CDR3 DNA reads as TGCGCCAGCAGCTTGGAACCGGGACGAATGAACACTGAAGCTTTCTTT. Its protein product is CASSLEPGRMNTEAFF.

This rearrangement joins TRBV11-2 to TRBJ2-6; 8 bases are a match to TRBD1. The CDR3 consists of 16 residues. V dropped 3 bases and J dropped 2; count of bases not matched to a gene: 3. Germline loops: CDR1 SGHAT, CDR2 FQNNGV. The CDR3 spells CASSFQGAAGANVLTF. DNA of the CDR3: TGTGCCAGCAGCTTTCAGGGGGCAGCTGGGGCCAACGTCCTGACTTTC.

The chain employs TRBV12-3 or TRBV12-4 and TRBJ2-1, with 9 bases fitting TRBD1. The CDR3 covers 13 residues. Trimming cost V 5 bases and J 15 bases; bases outside gene matches: 11. The CDR3 sequence: CASSPGTGLAPFF. As DNA, the CDR3 is TGTGCCAGCAGTCCCGGGACAGGGTTAGCCCCGTTCTTC.

V is TRBV6-4 and J is TRBJ2-3; 12 nucleotides align to TRBD2. CDR3 length: 16 residues. Germline CDR1 reads MRHNA; CDR2 reads SNTAGT. V shed 11 bases and J 4 bases; nucleotides not matched to a gene: 13. CDR3 protein: CAGLAGGHFYPDTQYF. The CDR3 DNA reads TGTGCCGGGCTAGCGGGGGGGCATTTTTATCCAGATACGCAGTATTTT.

The chain joins TRBV19 to TRBJ2-1; D possibly corresponds to TRBD2 (6 bases). The germline V gene has CDR1 LNHDA and CDR2 SQIVND (reference sequence). The V gene lost 5 bases and the J gene lost 3 bases, with 8 bases spanning the gap. CDR3 length equals 13 residues. The CDR3 reads CASSPRGYNEQFF. CDR3 sequence (DNA): TGTGCCAGTAGTCCGCGGGGCTACAATGAGCAGTTCTTC.

The chain uses TRBV30 and TRBJ1-6; D is uncertain. CDR1 and CDR2 (germline): GTSNPN, SVGIG (reference sequence). The V gene lost 4 bases and the J gene lost 9 bases, with 10 bases spanning the gap. The CDR3 is 12 residues long. The CDR3 DNA sequence: TGTGCCTGGACAGGATTGGGTTCACCCCTCCACTTT. Translating it yields CAWTGLGSPLHF.

CDR3: CASSVSGVGLEQYF. CDR3 sequence (DNA): TGTGCCAGCAGCGTATCCGGGGTGGGGCTCGAGCAGTACTTC. V is TRBV9 and J is TRBJ2-7, with D perhaps given as TRBD1 or TRBD2 (5 bases each). V lost 1 base and J 6 bases, leaving 14 bases between the germline ends. Germline CDR1 SGDLS, CDR2 YYNGEE. The CDR3 has 14 residues.